This TCR beta chain originates from a study of regulatory T cells in long-lasting Graves disease. Time point here: newly diagnosed GD, antithyroid drugs for less than 3 months. PBMC-derived RNA was used for the TCR library. CDR3-region Arm-PCR and iRepertoire HTBI primers produced the TCR beta libraries. TCRdb called the multiplex PCR reads again in MiXCR, with one record for every CDR3 protein. The repertoire consists of under 250,000 distinct CDR3 sequences, with roughly 21% occurring once and the leading ten covering 14%. The material sequenced was peripheral blood mononuclear cells (PBMCs), taken at new diagnosis, from a patient treated with antithyroid drugs. The receptor's source is a female donor with Graves disease.

The DNA for the CDR3 is TGTGCCAGCAGGGGGACTAGCGGGGGGGCCAGCTCCTACAATGAGCAGTTCTTC. As protein: CASRGTSGGASSYNEQFF. The rearrangement uses TRBV2 and TRBJ2-1; 16 bases match TRBD2. V lost 6 bases, J lost 0 bases, and 5 bases stayed unmatched. CDR1 is SNHLY, CDR2 FYNNEI, per germline. This CDR3 is built from 18 residues.